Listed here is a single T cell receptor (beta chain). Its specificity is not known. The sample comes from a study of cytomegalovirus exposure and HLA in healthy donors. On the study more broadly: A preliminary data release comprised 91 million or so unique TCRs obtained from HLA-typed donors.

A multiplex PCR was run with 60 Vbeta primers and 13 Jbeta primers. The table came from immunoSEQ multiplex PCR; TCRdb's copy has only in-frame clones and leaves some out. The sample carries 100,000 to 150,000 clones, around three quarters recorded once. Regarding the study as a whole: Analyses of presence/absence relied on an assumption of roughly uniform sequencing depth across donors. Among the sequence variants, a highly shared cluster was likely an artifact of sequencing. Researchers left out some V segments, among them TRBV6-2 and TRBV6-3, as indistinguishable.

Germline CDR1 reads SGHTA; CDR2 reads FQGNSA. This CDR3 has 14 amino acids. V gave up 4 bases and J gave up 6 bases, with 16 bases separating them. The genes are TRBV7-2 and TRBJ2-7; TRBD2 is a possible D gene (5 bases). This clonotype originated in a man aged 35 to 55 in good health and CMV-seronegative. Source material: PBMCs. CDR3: CASSSTDAGVEQYF. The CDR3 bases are TGTGCCAGCAGCTCCACCGATGCGGGTGTCGAGCAGTACTTC.